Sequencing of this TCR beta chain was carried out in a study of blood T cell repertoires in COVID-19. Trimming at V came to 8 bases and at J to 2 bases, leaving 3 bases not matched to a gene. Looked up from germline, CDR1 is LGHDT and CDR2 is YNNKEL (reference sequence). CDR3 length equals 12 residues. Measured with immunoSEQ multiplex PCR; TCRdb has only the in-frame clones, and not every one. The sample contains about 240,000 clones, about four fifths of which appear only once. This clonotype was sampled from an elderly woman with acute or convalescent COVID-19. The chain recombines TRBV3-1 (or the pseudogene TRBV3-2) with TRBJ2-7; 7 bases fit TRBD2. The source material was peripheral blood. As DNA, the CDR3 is TGTGCCAGCGGGGGAGGGGCCTACGAGCAGTACTTC. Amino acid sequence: CASGGGAYEQYF.